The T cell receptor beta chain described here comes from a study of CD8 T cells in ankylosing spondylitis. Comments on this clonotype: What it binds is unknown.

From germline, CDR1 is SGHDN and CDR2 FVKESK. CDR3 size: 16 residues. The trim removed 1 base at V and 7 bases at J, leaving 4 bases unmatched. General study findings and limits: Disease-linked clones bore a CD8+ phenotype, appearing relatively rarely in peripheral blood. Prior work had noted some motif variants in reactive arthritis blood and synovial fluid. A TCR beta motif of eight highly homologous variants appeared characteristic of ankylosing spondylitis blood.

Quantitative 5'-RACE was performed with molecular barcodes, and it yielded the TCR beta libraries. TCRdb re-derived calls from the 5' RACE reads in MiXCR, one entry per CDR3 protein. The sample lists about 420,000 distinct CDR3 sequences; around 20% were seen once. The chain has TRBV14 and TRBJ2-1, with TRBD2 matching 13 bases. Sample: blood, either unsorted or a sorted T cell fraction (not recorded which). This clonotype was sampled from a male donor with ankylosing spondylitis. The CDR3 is CASSQGTSGSWNEQFF. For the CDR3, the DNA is TGTGCCAGCAGCCAAGGGACTAGCGGGAGTTGGAATGAGCAGTTCTTC. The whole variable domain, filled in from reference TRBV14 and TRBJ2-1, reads EAGVTQFPSHSVIEKGQTVTLRCDPISGHDNLYWYRRVMGKEIKFLLHFVKESKQDESGMPNNRFLAERTGGTYSTLKVQPAELEDSGVYFCASSQGTSGSWNEQFFGPGTRLTVL.